These 15 T cell receptor beta chains were sequenced from one sample in a study of blood T cell repertoires in COVID-19. Sequencing was performed with immunoSEQ multiplex PCR; in TCRdb, only in-frame clones are kept and a portion is missing. The table has around 81,000 clones, 84% seen once; the top ten hold under 15%. The sample taken for sequencing was peripheral blood. All receptors derive from a human donor in a cohort sampled during active COVID-19.

The V gene is TRBV6-5, the J gene TRBJ1-4; D gene unclear. The CDR3 contains 13 residues. V was clipped by 6 bases and J by 0 bases, with 5 bases between them. CDR1 and CDR2 from the germline V gene are MNHEY and SVGAGI. The DNA for the CDR3 is TGTGCCAGCAGCCGCGCAACTAATGAAAAACTGTTTTTT. Translation: CASSRATNEKLFF.

The CDR3 protein is CATGGVTGELFF. For the CDR3, the DNA is TGTGCCACGGGAGGGGTGACCGGGGAGCTGTTTTTT. This rearrangement joins TRBV10-3 to TRBJ2-2; 8 bases map to TRBD2. The V segment lost 10 bases and the J segment 5 bases; nucleotides outside the gene matches: 3. This CDR3 spans 12 amino acids. Germline-derived CDR1 and CDR2 are ENHRY and SYGVKD.

The V and J genes are TRBV3-1 (or the pseudogene TRBV3-2) and TRBJ2-7; 9 bases agree with TRBD2. This CDR3 has 14 residues. Germline trimming cut 4 bases from V and 4 bases from J; bases unmatched to any gene: 5. Per germline, CDR1 LGHDT and CDR2 YNNKEL (reference sequence). Here the CDR3 reads CASSLLAGPYEQYF. In DNA form, the CDR3 reads TGTGCCAGCAGCCTTCTAGCGGGGCCGTACGAGCAGTACTTC.

The V call is TRBV2, the J call TRBJ1-2; 8 bases map to TRBD1. Germline loops: CDR1 SNHLY, CDR2 FYNNEI. The trim removed 5 bases at V and 8 bases at J, leaving 10 bases unmatched. CDR3 size: 14 residues. The CDR3 loop is CASSYAGGAQGYTF. The CDR3 bases are TGTGCCAGCAGTTACGCAGGGGGCGCGCAGGGCTACACCTTC.

This clone was seen once. The rearrangement joins TRBV7-9 to TRBJ1-2; 10 bases are shared with TRBD1. Germline values: CDR1 SEHNR, CDR2 FQNEAQ (reference sequence). The ends lost 1 base at V and 7 bases at J; junction bases unmatched: 9. The CDR3 sequence is 16 residues long. The CDR3 region is CASSLEGTGAISGYTF. The CDR3 DNA reads as TGTGCCAGCAGCTTAGAGGGGACAGGGGCTATTTCTGGCTACACCTTC.

The chain is built from TRBV7-3 and TRBJ2-3; 15 positions match TRBD2. The germline CDR1 and CDR2 sequences are SGHTA and FQGTGA. The ends lost 5 bases at V and 5 bases at J; junction bases unmatched: 8. The CDR3 covers 17 residues. CDR3 loop: CASSPGTSGGRGDTQYF. The CDR3 nucleotides read TGTGCCAGCAGCCCCGGGACTAGCGGGGGGAGGGGAGATACGCAGTATTTT.

The chain combines TRBV11-2 with TRBJ2-4, with 7 bases lining up with TRBD2. The germline V gene has CDR1 SGHAT and CDR2 FQNNGV. The CDR3 is 14 residues long. V dropped 6 bases and J dropped 0; count of bases not matched to a gene: 2. As DNA, the CDR3 is TGTGCCAGCAGGGGGGGGTTAGCCAAAAACATTCAGTACTTC. Its translation is CASRGGLAKNIQYF.

The chain recombines TRBV5-1 with TRBJ2-7; weak D call: TRBD2 (6 bases). In germline, CDR1 is SGHRS, CDR2 YFSETQ. V lost 8 bases and J lost 0, with 15 bases in between. There are 14 residues in the CDR3. CDR3 coding DNA: TGCGCCAGTACCCTGGGGAGGAGCTCCTACGAGCAGTACTTC. Encoded protein: CASTLGRSSYEQYF.

The chain is built from TRBV3-1 (or the pseudogene TRBV3-2) and TRBJ1-2; maybe TRBD1 (5 bases). This CDR3 is 16 amino acids long. Trimming shortened V by 0 bases and J by 4 bases, and 15 bases separated the two germline ends. The germline gives CDR1 LGHDT, CDR2 YNNKEL (reference sequence). The CDR3 bases are TGTGCCAGCAGCCAAGAGCGTTCCGGGGGGAGCTATGGCTACACCTTC. Its protein product is CASSQERSGGSYGYTF.

The chain is built from TRBV5-8 and TRBJ2-7, with 11 bases fitting TRBD1. The length of the CDR3 is 16 residues. CDR1 SGHTS and CDR2 YDEGEE come from the germline V gene. The V segment lost 4 bases and the J segment 4 bases; nucleotides outside the gene matches: 10. CDR3 amino acids: CASSGRTGGDWYEQYF. In DNA, the CDR3 is TGTGCCAGCAGCGGAAGGACAGGGGGCGATTGGTACGAGCAGTACTTC.

The table lists this clone with a few counts. The sample holds other DNA sequences that translate to the same CDR3. The CDR3 bases are TGTGCTAGTGGACCGACAGTCTACGAGCAGTACTTC. It yields the protein CASGPTVYEQYF. V usage is TRBV12-5 and J usage is TRBJ2-7; D might be TRBD1 (5 bases). This CDR3 is 12 amino acids long. Germline CDR1 is LGHNT and CDR2 is FRNRAP. Deletions cut 6 bases from V and 3 bases from J, with 9 bases between.

The rearrangement joins TRBV11-3 to TRBJ2-7; perhaps TRBD2 as D (6 bases). The germline V gene has CDR1 SGHNT and CDR2 YENEEA. Trimming cost V 0 bases and J 2 bases, with 8 bases left between them. This CDR3 spans 14 amino acids. CDR3 DNA: TGTGCCAGCAGCTTAGACAGACTAGCCTACGAGCAGTACTTC. Its translation is CASSLDRLAYEQYF.

The chain uses TRBV11-2 and TRBJ2-7, with 15 bases fitting TRBD2. The CDR3 loop spans 16 amino acids. CDR1 and CDR2 from the germline V gene are SGHAT and FQNNGV. Germline trimming cut 2 bases from V and 4 bases from J; bases unmatched to any gene: 3. The CDR3 is CASSLTGLAGGYEQYF. CDR3 DNA: TGTGCCAGCAGCTTAACTGGACTAGCGGGGGGGTACGAGCAGTACTTC.

The chain combines TRBV9 with TRBJ1-6, with D unresolved. The CDR3 consists of 14 residues. The V and J ends lost 0 bases and 5 bases respectively, with 6 bases between them. Germline V CDR1 and CDR2: SGDLS, YYNGEE. CDR3 sequence reads: CASSVGGNNSPLHF. DNA of the CDR3: TGTGCCAGCAGCGTAGGAGGGAATAATTCACCCCTCCACTTT.

For this clone: Other DNA sequences in this sample translate to the same CDR3. V gene TRBV5-1 combines with J gene TRBJ1-5; D remains unclear. CDR3 length equals 15 residues. V was cut by 2 bases and J by 7 bases, with 16 bases left in between. CDR1 SGHRS and CDR2 YFSETQ come from the germline V gene. The CDR3 is CASSLYGETGQPQHF. The CDR3 nucleotides are TGCGCCAGCAGCTTATACGGGGAGACGGGGCAGCCCCAGCATTTT.